The 26 T cell receptor beta chains below were found in one sample sequenced in a study of cytotoxic CD8 clonotypes in ibrutinib-treated CLL (dated by TCRdb to the early 2020s). The library was produced with the immunoSEQ multiplex PCR assay. Entries here come from immuneACCESS through TCRdb and include only in-frame sequences with V and J called. Some clones fail to appear in such tables; in the studies checked, an unresolved V gene covers under half of the shortfall, and the cause of the remainder is unknown. Present in this sample are 200,000 to 250,000 clones, approximately 79% of which were seen just once. Of the sample, over 9.5% is held by the ten largest clones. Interpreted using the paper, the time point label stands for: 12 months on ibrutinib. Sequencing was performed on PBMCs, taken after 12 months of ibrutinib treatment. Source of these receptors: a human donor with chronic lymphocytic leukemia.

V and J are TRBV28 and TRBJ1-5; 8 bases fit TRBD1. Germline loops: CDR1 MDHEN, CDR2 SYDVKM. The V segment lost 5 bases and the J segment 1 base; nucleotides outside the gene matches: 7. CDR3 length: 16 residues. CDR3 in DNA: TGTGCCAGCAGTGTGACAGGGGAGAAGAGCAATCAGCCCCAGCATTTT. Its protein product is CASSVTGEKSNQPQHF.

The rearrangement uses TRBV11-2 and TRBJ2-7, with D tentatively TRBD1 (6 bases). V was cut by 2 bases and J by 6 bases, with 11 bases left in between. The CDR3 spans 13 residues. CDR1 and CDR2 from the germline V gene are SGHAT and FQNNGV. The CDR3 spells CASSLQGWSEQYF. The CDR3 region has the DNA TGTGCCAGCAGCTTACAGGGGTGGTCCGAGCAGTACTTC.

V is TRBV5-4 and J is TRBJ1-5, with 7 bases matching TRBD1. The germline V gene has CDR1 SGHNT and CDR2 YYREEE (reference sequence). The CDR3 spans 14 residues. The V segment lost 2 bases and the J segment 6 bases; nucleotides outside the gene matches: 5. The CDR3 DNA reads TGTGCCAGCAGCTTCGTCCCAGGGGGTCAGCCCCAGCATTTT. Protein: CASSFVPGGQPQHF.

This clone showed up just once. The CDR3 protein is CASSPRLAGGTGELFF. The CDR3 nucleotides read TGTGCCAGCAGCCCCAGACTAGCGGGGGGCACCGGGGAGCTGTTTTTT. This chain connects TRBV27 to TRBJ2-2; 13 nucleotides align to TRBD2. This CDR3 is built from 16 residues. J lost 4 bases, V lost 6 bases, and 5 bases had no gene match. The germline gives CDR1 MNHEY, CDR2 SMNVEV (reference sequence).

This clone showed up just a few times. The V and J genes are TRBV5-1 and TRBJ2-3, with a possible D match to TRBD1 (5 bases). This CDR3 is 15 amino acids long. V was pared by 0 bases and J by 4 bases, with 12 bases between. Germline V gene sequence: CDR1 SGHRS, CDR2 YFSETQ. CDR3 sequence (DNA): TGCGCCAGCAGCTTGGCCGGGCAGGGCCCAGATACGCAGTATTTT. Protein: CASSLAGQGPDTQYF.

The gene calls are TRBV11-2 and TRBJ2-7, with D possibly matching TRBD1 (5 bases). CDR1 and CDR2 (germline): SGHAT, FQNNGV. Deletions cut 1 base from V and 2 bases from J, with 12 bases between. CDR3 length: 15 amino acids. The CDR3 here is CASSLAAAGTYEQYF. DNA for the CDR3: TGTGCCAGCAGCTTAGCTGCGGCAGGGACCTACGAGCAGTACTTC.

J is TRBJ2-7 and V is TRBV7-2; no reliable D call. The germline gives CDR1 SGHTA, CDR2 FQGNSA. Trimming cost V 3 bases and J 6 bases, with 9 bases left between them. The CDR3 length is 12 residues. The CDR3 here is CASSLWGREQYF. The CDR3 nucleotides read TGTGCCAGCAGCTTGTGGGGTCGCGAGCAGTACTTC.

The V gene is TRBV5-1, the J gene TRBJ1-4; D uncertain. V was cut by 4 bases and J by 14 bases, with 24 bases left in between. CDR3 size: 15 residues. Germline V lookup: CDR1 SGHRS, CDR2 YFSETQ. CDR3 sequence reads: CASSGVAGSPGNLFF. CDR3 bases: TGCGCCAGCAGCGGGGTGGCGGGCTCCCCAGGTAACCTGTTTTTT.

This chain links TRBV6-5 with TRBJ2-1; 9 bases align to TRBD1. CDR1 MNHEY and CDR2 SVGAGI come from the germline V gene. This CDR3 spans 15 amino acids. Trimming took 7 bases from V and 6 from J; bases not matched to a gene: 10. As DNA, the CDR3 is TGTGCCAGCAAGCTACAGGGGGCCGCCGCCAATGAGCAGTTCTTC. This sequence encodes CASKLQGAAANEQFF.

V is TRBV2 and J is TRBJ2-3; 8 nucleotides agree with TRBD2. Germline trimming cut 6 bases from V and 4 bases from J; bases unmatched to any gene: 9. The germline V gene has CDR1 SNHLY and CDR2 FYNNEI. The CDR3 extends over 15 amino acids. For the CDR3, the DNA is TGTGCCAGCAGCCCAATTAGCGGGGTCCCAGATACGCAGTATTTT. It translates to CASSPISGVPDTQYF.

The chain links TRBV5-5 to TRBJ2-7, with D perhaps assigned TRBD1 or TRBD2 (5 bases each). Trimming pared 4 bases from V and 0 bases from J, leaving 14 bases between. The CDR3 has 15 residues. Germline V gene lookup returns CDR1 SGHKS and CDR2 YYEKEE (reference sequence). CDR3 nucleotides: TGTGCCAGCAGCCCCGGGACCGGTAGCTCCTACGAGCAGTACTTC. Translation: CASSPGTGSSYEQYF.

This clone was detected ten times or more. The J gene is TRBJ2-3, the V gene TRBV6-1; no reliable D call. The CDR3 runs to 14 residues. Germline loops: CDR1 MNHNS, CDR2 SASEGT. V gave up 1 base and J gave up 7 bases, with 12 bases separating them. The CDR3 loop reads CASSEGSQAHTQYF. The DNA for the CDR3 is TGTGCCAGCAGTGAAGGATCCCAAGCACATACGCAGTATTTT.

V is TRBV28 and J is TRBJ1-5, with D possibly TRBD1 on 6 matching bases. The CDR3 length is 15 residues. V lost 2 bases and J lost 3, with 11 bases in between. Germline assignment: CDR1 MDHEN and CDR2 SYDVKM. CDR3 nucleotide sequence: TGTGCCAGCAGTTTACCCGGACAGAACAATCAGCCCCAGCATTTT. Its translation is CASSLPGQNNQPQHF.

The V gene is TRBV21-1, the J gene TRBJ2-1; TRBD2 was called by the table and not checked on the DNA. TRBV21-1 is a pseudogene locus. The CDR3 runs to 14 residues. The CDR3 is CASRGLAGDNEQFF. For the CDR3, the DNA is TGTGCCAGCAGGGGCCTAGCGGGAGACAATGAGCAGTTCTTC.

This clone was counted a few times. The chain is built from TRBV25-1 and TRBJ1-3, with TRBD1 as a possible D gene (5 bases). V lost 7 bases, J lost 2 bases, and 9 bases lay in between. The CDR3 runs 13 residues. Germline V gene data show CDR1 as MGHDK and CDR2 as SYGVNS. CDR3 protein: CASTTDTGNTIYF. CDR3 nucleotide sequence: TGTGCCAGCACCACGGACACTGGAAACACCATATATTTT.

The rearrangement links TRBV6-1 to TRBJ2-5, with TRBD2 identical over 8 bases. The CDR3 contains 14 residues. Germline V CDR1 and CDR2: MNHNS, SASEGT. The V segment lost 1 base and the J segment 3 bases; nucleotides outside the gene matches: 1. The CDR3 region is CASSEGAGEETQYF. CDR3 in DNA: TGTGCCAGCAGTGAAGGAGCGGGGGAAGAGACCCAGTACTTC.

The chain has TRBV7-8 and TRBJ2-3; the D call may be TRBD1 or TRBD2 (7 bases each). The CDR3 is made up of 16 amino acids. CDR1 and CDR2 from the germline V gene are SGHVS and FQNEAQ. Trimming stripped 2 bases from V and 4 bases from J, with 16 bases between. Here the CDR3 reads CASSLSRGRGPDTQYF. The CDR3 DNA reads TGTGCCAGCAGCTTATCACGTGGGAGGGGGCCAGATACGCAGTATTTT.

In its sample, this clone was seen a few times. This chain uses TRBV10-1 with TRBJ2-2; 8 nucleotides line up with TRBD1. The CDR3 totals 15 residues. J was trimmed by 1 base and V by 4 bases; bases with no gene match: 2. The V gene's germline CDR1 is WNHNN and CDR2 SYGVQD (reference sequence). The CDR3 loop is CASSAGTGNTGELFF. The CDR3 region has the DNA TGCGCCAGCAGTGCTGGGACAGGGAACACCGGGGAGCTGTTTTTT.

The chain couples TRBV6-5 to TRBJ2-1, with 11 bases lining up with TRBD2. Germline loops: CDR1 MNHEY, CDR2 SVGAGI. The junction had 7 bases not matched to a gene; V was cut back by 2 bases and J by 7 bases. CDR3 length: 16 residues. As DNA, the CDR3 is TGTGCCAGCAGTTACCCAACTAGCGGGAGCGGGAATGAGCAGTTCTTC. This translates into CASSYPTSGSGNEQFF.

The chain uses TRBV21-1 and TRBJ2-3; the D segment call TRBD2 is taken from the table without a DNA check. TRBV21-1 is a documented pseudogene. The CDR3 covers 13 residues. The CDR3 loop reads CASSSSGVVAQYF. Here the CDR3 DNA reads TGTGCCAGCAGCTCCTCGGGGGTGGTTGCGCAGTATTTT.

The V and J genes are TRBV5-1 and TRBJ1-2; D may be TRBD1 (5 bases). The CDR3 is made up of 14 amino acids. The ends were cut back, 5 bases at V and 5 bases at J, with 16 bases in the middle. The germline gives CDR1 SGHRS, CDR2 YFSETQ. The DNA for the CDR3 is TGCGCCAGCAGAGTCTCCCTGGGGGAGTATGGCTACACCTTC. Translation: CASRVSLGEYGYTF.

The rearrangement links TRBV7-6 to TRBJ1-2, with D hard to call. The V and J ends lost 4 bases and 5 bases respectively, with 5 bases between them. The CDR3 extends over 11 amino acids. CDR1 is SGHVS, CDR2 FNYEAQ, per germline. The CDR3 coding sequence is TGTGCCAGCAGCTCGGGTTATGGCTACACCTTC. It specifies CASSSGYGYTF.

This chain uses TRBV6-1 with TRBJ2-7; D is unclear. This CDR3 is 12 amino acids long. V was cut by 9 bases and J by 1 base, with 10 bases left in between. Germline-derived CDR1 and CDR2 are MNHNS and SASEGT. CDR3 nucleotides: TGTGCCAGACCCCCCGGATCCTACGAGCAGTACTTC. It translates to CARPPGSYEQYF.

The gene calls are TRBV7-9 and TRBJ2-7; D remains ambiguous. This CDR3 region has 15 residues. Between the trimmed V and J ends, which lost 3 bases and 2 bases, there was a span of 14 bases. Germline V gene lookup returns CDR1 SEHNR and CDR2 FQNEAQ (reference sequence). The chain's CDR3 is CASSLSTEPPYEQYF. CDR3 nucleotides: TGTGCCAGCAGCTTGTCAACGGAGCCCCCCTACGAGCAGTACTTC.

This sequence joins TRBV2 and TRBJ2-2, with TRBD2 as a possible D gene (6 bases). This CDR3 comprises 14 residues. Between the trimmed V and J ends, which lost 6 bases and 7 bases, there was a span of 15 bases. Germline V gene data show CDR1 as SNHLY and CDR2 as FYNNEI. The CDR3 bases are TGTGCCAGCAGGGATAGGGAGGCCAGCGGGGAGCTGTTTTTT. This encodes CASRDREASGELFF.

For this clone: One end of the junction does not line up with germline, which may come from a read error. In nucleotides, the CDR3 is TGTGCTAGCAGCCCTAGGACAGGGAACACCGGGGAGCTGTTTTTT. Translation: CASSPRTGNTGELFF. The chain combines TRBV7-7 with TRBJ2-2, with 7 bases fitting TRBD1. CDR3 length: 15 amino acids. CDR1 and CDR2 (germline): SSHAT, FNYEAQ (reference sequence).